Presented here are 32 T cell receptor beta chains from one specimen sequenced in a study of type 1 and type 2 diabetes patients listed by TCRdb under 2016. TCRdb lists the instrument as Illumina MiSeq. Genomic DNA from sorted T cell subsets was used as template for TCRbeta CDR3 amplification. Multiplex PCR with 30 forward and 13 reverse primers amplified the TCRbeta CDR3 region. The public reads were reprocessed in TCRdb via fastp at Q25 and MiXCR, keeping in-frame beta chains. Every distinct CDR3 protein forms one entry, paired with its most common genes and DNA. This sample holds fewer than 300,000 distinct CDR3 sequences; approximately 50% were observed only once. Of the sample, roughly 13% is held by the ten largest clones. Material for sequencing was peripheral blood mononuclear cells (PBMCs). These receptors were collected from a man between 18 and 29 years old with type 2 diabetes.

The chain couples TRBV7-9 to TRBJ1-2; 8 bases match TRBD1. Germline V gene data show CDR1 as SEHNR and CDR2 as FQNEAQ (reference sequence). The V segment lost 4 bases and the J segment 7 bases; nucleotides outside the gene matches: 11. The CDR3 is 15 amino acids. For the CDR3, the DNA is TGTGCCAGCAGCTGGGAGCCACAGGGGGTTCGTGGCTACACCTTC. It codes for CASSWEPQGVRGYTF.

The chain employs TRBV12-3 or TRBV12-4 and TRBJ2-2; D is ambiguous. This CDR3 spans 13 amino acids. Trimming took off 10 bases at V and 6 bases at J, with 15 bases between the two ends. Here the CDR3 DNA reads TGTGCCACCCCATCAACGAGGTCCGGGGAGCTGTTTTTT. It yields the protein CATPSTRSGELFF.

This clonotype showed up just a few times. The chain recombines TRBV7-9 with TRBJ2-7, with 8 nucleotides matching TRBD1. V was pared by 5 bases and J by 2 bases, with 8 bases of the junction left unmatched. Germline lookup yields CDR1 SEHNR and CDR2 FQNEAQ (reference sequence). The CDR3 sequence is 15 residues long. The CDR3 sequence is CASSPHHRGTYEQYF. CDR3 in DNA: TGTGCCAGCAGCCCGCATCACAGGGGGACCTACGAGCAGTACTTC.

J is TRBJ1-6 and V is TRBV6-1; D call uncertain. The germline CDR1 and CDR2 sequences are MNHNS and SASEGT. V was cut by 7 bases and J by 7 bases, with 14 bases left in between. The CDR3 extends over 14 amino acids. The CDR3, as DNA: TGTGCCAGCACCCTTAAAGGCCTGAATTCACCCCTCCACTTT. This sequence encodes CASTLKGLNSPLHF.

This clonotype was seen only a few times. The chain uses TRBV7-2 and TRBJ2-5; TRBD1 matches at 7 bases. Per germline, CDR1 SGHTA and CDR2 FQGNSA. Trimming removed 3 bases from V and 1 base from J; junction bases left unmatched: 2. CDR3 length: 14 amino acids. The CDR3 nucleotides read TGTGCCAGCAGCTTCCGGGACAGCCAAGAGACCCAGTACTTC. It yields the protein CASSFRDSQETQYF.

The chain employs TRBV27 and TRBJ2-3; D unclear. Deletions cut 4 bases from V and 10 bases from J, with 9 bases between. The CDR3 is 11 residues long. Germline loops: CDR1 MNHEY, CDR2 SMNVEV (reference sequence). Here the CDR3 reads CASSSGSSQYF. CDR3 bases: TGTGCCAGCAGTTCCGGCTCATCGCAGTATTTT.

Turning to this clonotype: Likely a read error: the CDR3 ends without its conserved phenylalanine or tryptophan. The chain couples TRBV2 to TRBJ1-1; no clear D gene. V lost 8 bases, J lost 4 bases, and 17 bases lay in between. The CDR3 contains 14 residues. CDR1 is SNHLY and CDR2 is FYNNEI in the germline V gene. The CDR3 nucleotides are TGTGCCAGCTGGGGTGCCGAGATGGGCACTGAAGCTTTCTCT. Translation: CASWGAEMGTEAFS.

CDR3 bases: TGTGCCAGCAGCTTGGGAGGGGTTCCGTACTTC. This codes for CASSLGGVPYF. This sequence joins TRBV13 and TRBJ2-5, with 7 bases identical to TRBD2. There are 11 residues in the CDR3. The V gene's germline CDR1 is PRHDT and CDR2 FYEKMQ (reference sequence). The V and J ends lost 3 bases and 13 bases, in that order; junction bases with no gene match: 5. The full variable domain, with the rest looked up from reference TRBV13 and TRBJ2-5, is AAGVIQSPRHLIKEKRETATLKCYPIPRHDTVYWYQQGPGQDPQFLISFYEKMQSDKGSIPDRFSAQQFSDYHSELNMSSLELGDSALYFCASSLGGVPYFGPGTRLLVL.

This clonotype was counted only a few times. At one boundary the junction diverges from the germline segment, which might be a read error. This rearrangement joins TRBV12-3 or TRBV12-4 to TRBJ2-1; 12 nucleotides agree with TRBD2. The CDR3 loop spans 15 amino acids. CDR3 amino acids: CASCLGLAGPNEQFF. The CDR3 bases are TGTGCCAGCTGTTTGGGACTAGCGGGTCCCAATGAGCAGTTCTTC.

This clonotype showed up many times. The V gene is TRBV25-1, the J gene TRBJ1-1, with 7 bases lining up with TRBD1. The CDR3 totals 15 residues. Germline V gives CDR1 MGHDK, CDR2 SYGVNS. J gave up 5 bases and V 1 base, and 7 bases lay outside the gene matches. CDR3 amino acids: CASSELSGQETEAFF. Here the CDR3 DNA reads TGTGCCAGCAGTGAATTAAGCGGACAGGAGACTGAAGCTTTCTTT.

The chain is built from TRBV2 and TRBJ1-6, with 8 bases fitting TRBD1. J gave up 6 bases and V 6 bases, and 4 bases lay outside the gene matches. Germline loops: CDR1 SNHLY, CDR2 FYNNEI. The CDR3 runs to 14 residues. In DNA form, the CDR3 reads TGTGCCAGCAGCCCGACAGGGGTTAATTCACCCCTCCACTTT. Translation: CASSPTGVNSPLHF.

On this clonotype itself: Mismatch with germline at one junction end may stem from a read error. The V call is TRBV27, the J call TRBJ2-5, with a tentative D call TRBD1 (6 bases). Germline V gives CDR1 MNHEY, CDR2 SMNVEV (reference sequence). The CDR3 is 13 residues long. The CDR3 sequence: CTSRDTGTETQYF. DNA for the CDR3: TGCACCAGCAGAGATACAGGGACGGAGACCCAGTACTTC.

The chain links TRBV18 to TRBJ1-1; a possible D gene is TRBD1 (5 bases). Germline loops: CDR1 KGHSH, CDR2 LQKENI. The germline V and J ends were trimmed by 3 bases and 4 bases, with 9 bases remaining between them. The CDR3 has 13 residues. The CDR3 reads CASSPAGGTEAFF. In DNA, the CDR3 is TGTGCCAGCTCACCGGCGGGGGGCACTGAAGCTTTCTTT.

In nucleotides, the CDR3 is TGTGCCAGCAGTCCAGTAGGAACCGGGGAAAAACTGTTTTTT. Amino acid sequence: CASSPVGTGEKLFF. The chain employs TRBV28 and TRBJ1-4; D gene ambiguous. The CDR3 is 14 residues long. The ends were cut back, 5 bases at V and 8 bases at J, with 15 bases in the middle. Per germline, CDR1 MDHEN and CDR2 SYDVKM.

This chain joins TRBV20-1 and TRBJ1-2; D perhaps matches TRBD1 (6 bases). CDR1 DFQATT and CDR2 SNEGSKA come from the germline V gene (reference sequence). The length of the CDR3 is 16 residues. Trimming pared 3 bases from V and 2 bases from J, leaving 19 bases between. Here the CDR3 DNA reads TGCAGTGCTAGGAGCTTGAGGGGGGCGCAGAACTATGGCTACACCTTC. It yields the protein CSARSLRGAQNYGYTF.

With respect to this clonotype: This clone may be a read error of a much larger clone one base away. The chain couples TRBV13 to TRBJ1-6; D ambiguous. V lost 6 bases to trimming and J lost 8 bases, with 11 bases between them. The CDR3 length is 13 residues. Germline-derived CDR1 and CDR2 are PRHDT and FYEKMQ (reference sequence). The CDR3 loop reads CASSEGGDSPLHF. In DNA, the CDR3 is TGTGCCAGCAGTGAGGGTGGCGATTCACCCCTCCACTTT.

V is TRBV11-2 and J is TRBJ2-3; the D is unclear. Germline V CDR1 and CDR2: SGHAT, FQNNGV. Trimming stripped 1 base from V and 7 bases from J, with 6 bases between. The CDR3 is 12 amino acids. Written as DNA, the CDR3 is TGTGCCAGCAGCTTAGTGTGGCATACGCAGTATTTT. Protein: CASSLVWHTQYF.

The V call is TRBV2, the J call TRBJ1-5, with 7 positions matching TRBD1. Germline-derived CDR1 and CDR2 are SNHLY and FYNNEI. The length of the CDR3 is 15 residues. V gave up 6 bases and J gave up 3 bases; unmatched junction bases: 8. The CDR3 sequence is CASSKSGQNNQPQHF. Written as DNA, the CDR3 is TGTGCCAGCAGCAAATCGGGACAGAACAATCAGCCCCAGCATTTT.

CDR3 DNA: TGTGCCAGCAGTGGCGAAGTCGGACAGGTGGAGACCCAGTACTTC. Translating it yields CASSGEVGQVETQYF. V is TRBV2 and J is TRBJ2-5; 7 positions match TRBD1. The CDR3 spans 15 residues. J lost 5 bases, V lost 4 bases, and 10 bases had no gene match. Germline V gene sequence: CDR1 SNHLY, CDR2 FYNNEI.

DNA for the CDR3: TGCGCCAGCAGCTCGACAGAACAAGAGACCCAGTACTTC. This gives the protein CASSSTEQETQYF. This rearrangement joins TRBV5-1 to TRBJ2-5; D is possibly TRBD1 (5 bases). This CDR3 is built from 13 residues. Trimming left V 3 bases short and J 2 bases short, with 8 bases between. The germline gives CDR1 SGHRS, CDR2 YFSETQ.

The chain uses TRBV9 and TRBJ2-7; D gene uncertain. Germline V gene sequence: CDR1 SGDLS, CDR2 YYNGEE. This CDR3 is 14 amino acids long. The V end was cut by 2 bases, the J end by 7 bases, with 16 bases between. CDR3 sequence: CASSVYGASGEQYF. For the CDR3, the DNA is TGTGCCAGCAGCGTTTACGGCGCTTCGGGTGAGCAGTACTTC. Complete variable domain (other parts from reference TRBV9 and TRBJ2-7): DSGVTQTPKHLITATGQRVTLRCSPRSGDLSVYWYQQSLDQGLQFLIQYYNGEERAKGNILERFSAQQFPDLHSELNLSSLELGDSALYFCASSVYGASGEQYFGPGTRLTVT.

V gene TRBV4-1 combines with J gene TRBJ1-2, with D unclear. CDR1 MGHRA and CDR2 YSYEKL come from the germline V gene. This CDR3 spans 15 amino acids. V was shortened by 1 base and J by 4 bases, with 13 bases between the two germline ends. The CDR3: CASSQAAGNSYGYTF. The CDR3 DNA reads TGCGCCAGCAGCCAAGCTGCCGGGAACTCCTATGGCTACACCTTC.

This clonotype was detected a few times. The chain joins TRBV9 to TRBJ2-7; 9 nucleotides agree with TRBD2. V dropped 4 bases and J dropped 1; count of bases not matched to a gene: 9. Germline loops: CDR1 SGDLS, CDR2 YYNGEE. This CDR3 contains 16 residues. The chain's CDR3 is CASSPAGGPGSYEQYF. Written as DNA, the CDR3 is TGTGCCAGCAGCCCTGCGGGAGGGCCGGGTTCCTACGAGCAGTACTTC.

This clonotype was found a few times. This chain joins TRBV19 and TRBJ2-7; the match to TRBD2 covers 10 bases. CDR3 size: 14 residues. In germline, CDR1 is LNHDA, CDR2 SQIVND (reference sequence). The J segment lost 2 bases and the V segment lost 4 bases, leaving 2 bases of the junction unmatched. The DNA for the CDR3 is TGTGCCAGTAGTAGGACTAGCGGCCCCTACGAGCAGTACTTC. Its protein product is CASSRTSGPYEQYF.

This clonotype showed up just a few times. The chain uses TRBV7-2 and TRBJ1-1, with D unclear. Between the trimmed V and J ends, which lost 5 bases and 0 bases, there was a span of 10 bases. This CDR3 has 14 amino acids. Germline CDR1 and CDR2: SGHTA and FQGNSA. CDR3 nucleotides: TGTGCCAGCAGCCGGTTGAGGGTGAACACTGAAGCTTTCTTT. It codes for CASSRLRVNTEAFF.

The chain is built from TRBV6-1 and TRBJ2-7; D not resolved. Germline CDR1 and CDR2: MNHNS and SASEGT. Trimming pared 5 bases from V and 7 bases from J, leaving 15 bases between. This CDR3 has 13 amino acids. CDR3 loop: CASSYQPSWEQYF. The CDR3 DNA reads TGTGCCAGCAGTTATCAGCCTTCCTGGGAGCAGTACTTC.

The chain recombines TRBV6-5 with TRBJ2-5, with 8 bases lining up with TRBD2. CDR3 size: 19 residues. The V and J ends lost 4 bases and 4 bases, in that order; junction bases with no gene match: 20. In germline, CDR1 is MNHEY, CDR2 SVGAGI. The CDR3 spells CASSSSTSEWRQVGETQYF. The DNA of the CDR3 is TGTGCCAGCAGTTCCTCGACTAGCGAGTGGCGGCAAGTAGGAGAGACCCAGTACTTC.

This clonotype was seen many times. This chain links TRBV2 with TRBJ1-2, with TRBD1 as a possible D gene (5 bases). Trimming took off 6 bases at V and 0 bases at J, with 8 bases between the two ends. Germline V gives CDR1 SNHLY, CDR2 FYNNEI. The CDR3 length is 13 residues. The CDR3 coding sequence is TGTGCCAGCAGAGAGACAGCTAACTATGGCTACACCTTC. Translation gives CASRETANYGYTF.

This clonotype was counted a few times. The chain has TRBV15 and TRBJ2-3; D gene ambiguous. CDR3 size: 16 residues. Trimming removed 7 bases from V and 1 base from J, with 18 bases in between. CDR1 LNHNV and CDR2 YYDKDF come from the germline V gene (reference sequence). The CDR3 DNA sequence: TGTGCCACCATTCCTACCTCAGGCGCCGGCACAGATACGCAGTATTTT. Encoded protein: CATIPTSGAGTDTQYF. Combining the CDR3 with reference TRBV15 and TRBJ2-3 gives the whole variable domain DAMVIQNPRYQVTQFGKPVTLSCSQTLNHNVMYWYQQKSSQAPKLLFHYYDKDFNNEADTPDNFQSRRPNTSFCFLDIRSPGLGDTAMYLCATIPTSGAGTDTQYFGPGTRLTVL.

This clonotype was recorded a few times. The V and J genes are TRBV19 and TRBJ1-4; no clear D. The CDR3 runs 15 residues. V was pared by 4 bases and J by 0 bases, with 9 bases between. Looked up from germline, CDR1 is LNHDA and CDR2 is SQIVND (reference sequence). This chain's CDR3 is CASSTSSSTNEKLFF. CDR3 DNA sequence: TGTGCCAGTAGTACCTCCTCTTCAACTAATGAAAAACTGTTTTTT.

The rearrangement uses TRBV7-2 and TRBJ2-5, with D possibly being TRBD2 (5 bases). The V gene's germline CDR1 is SGHTA and CDR2 FQGNSA. Trimming left V 4 bases short and J 5 bases short, with 20 bases between. This CDR3 is 16 amino acids long. The CDR3 loop is CASSSLARVVGETQYF. The DNA for the CDR3 is TGTGCCAGCAGCTCCCTAGCCAGAGTGGTTGGGGAGACCCAGTACTTC.

This clonotype was picked up a small number of times. V gene TRBV7-8 combines with J gene TRBJ2-7; tentatively, D is TRBD1 (5 bases). V was clipped by 2 bases and J by 0 bases, with 11 bases between them. Germline loops: CDR1 SGHVS, CDR2 FQNEAQ. The CDR3 is 15 amino acids. CDR3 amino acids: CASSLLRTNSYEQYF. In DNA, the CDR3 is TGTGCCAGCAGCTTATTAAGGACAAACTCCTACGAGCAGTACTTC.